This section outlines one TCR beta chain sequence together with its context. The germline CDR1 and CDR2 sequences are LGHDT and YNNKEL (reference sequence). The CDR3 length is 16 residues. V shed 3 bases, J shed 3 bases, and the junction held 10 bases outside the gene matches. This entry comes from a study of blood T cell repertoires in COVID-19. This table comes from immunoSEQ multiplex PCR, and its TCRdb copy is limited to in-frame clones, with some not included. The table includes about 160,000 clones, 88% detected once. The sample consisted of PBMCs or T cells enriched from blood (not recorded which). This chain joins TRBV3-1 (or the pseudogene TRBV3-2) and TRBJ2-7; 8 bases align to TRBD1. This receptor was taken from a woman in her forties or fifties who had recovered from COVID-19. CDR3 coding DNA: TGTGCCAGCAGCCACCTACAGGGGGTAGTGATCTACGAGCAGTACTTC. It encodes CASSHLQGVVIYEQYF.